This record concerns one T cell receptor beta chain sequence. Some clones are missing from TCRdb's copy, which holds only in-frame ones; the method was immunoSEQ multiplex PCR. The profile shows about 160,000 clones, roughly nine tenths of them singletons. The donors were members of the validation cohort, which comprised 90 to 150 subjects and was separate from the first cohort of around 700 subjects. This specimen belongs to a study of cytomegalovirus exposure and HLA in healthy donors. Sequenced material: PBMCs. The TCR originated in a woman in her twenties or thirties in good health and CMV-seronegative.

The CDR3 protein is CASSEGLADTQYF. CDR3 sequence (DNA): TGTGCCAGCAGTGAGGGACTAGCGGATACGCAGTATTTT. The gene calls are TRBV25-1 and TRBJ2-3; TRBD2 matches 10 bases. CDR3 length: 13 amino acids. Germline CDR1 reads MGHDK; CDR2 reads SYGVNS. V gave up 3 bases and J gave up 6 bases; unmatched junction bases: 0.